The clone carrying this T cell receptor (beta chain) occurred a few times. Its specificity is not known. This record comes from a study of T cells in localized non-small cell lung cancer. General study points: Highest T cell clonality was seen in uninvolved adjacent lung, surpassing that measured in tumor.

Profiling relied on immunoSEQ multiplex PCR, and the TCRdb table lists in-frame clones only, not all of them. The sample lists roughly 50,000 clones; approximately 82% were seen once. V gave up 5 bases and J gave up 9 bases; unmatched junction bases: 9. Germline loops: CDR1 LNHNV, CDR2 YYDKDF (reference sequence). The CDR3 sequence is 15 residues long. The clonotype was recovered from a female donor of 60 years or more with stage II squamous cell lung carcinoma. V is TRBV15 and J is TRBJ2-3, with 12 bases lining up with TRBD2. This specimen was peripheral blood, taken before any cancer treatment. DNA of the CDR3: TGTGCCACCAGCGTCCGACTAGCGGGGGCTCAAACGCAGTATTTT. This encodes CATSVRLAGAQTQYF.